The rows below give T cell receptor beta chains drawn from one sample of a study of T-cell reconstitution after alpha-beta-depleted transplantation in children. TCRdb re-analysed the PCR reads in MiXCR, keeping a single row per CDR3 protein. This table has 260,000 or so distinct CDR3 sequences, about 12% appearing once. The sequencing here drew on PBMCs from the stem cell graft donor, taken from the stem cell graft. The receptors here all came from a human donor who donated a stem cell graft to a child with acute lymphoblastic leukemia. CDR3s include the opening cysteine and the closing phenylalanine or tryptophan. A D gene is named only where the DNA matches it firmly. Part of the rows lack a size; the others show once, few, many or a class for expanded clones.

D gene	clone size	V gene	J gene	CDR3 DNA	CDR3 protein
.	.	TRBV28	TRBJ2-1	TGTGCCAGTAAGAGGACAGCCTACAATGAGCAGTTCTTC	CASKRTAYNEQFF
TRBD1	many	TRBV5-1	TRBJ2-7	TGCGCCAGCAGCATAGGGACAGACGAGCAGTACTTC	CASSIGTDEQYF
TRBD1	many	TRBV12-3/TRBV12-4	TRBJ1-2	TGTGCCAGCAGCCGGGCAGGGGGAAGCTATGGCTACACCTTC	CASSRAGGSYGYTF
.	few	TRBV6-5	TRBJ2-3	TGTGCCAGCAGTTACGACCTAGGCACAGATACGCAGTATTTT	CASSYDLGTDTQYF
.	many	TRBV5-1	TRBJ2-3	TGCGCCAGCAGCTTGGTGGGCACAGATACGCAGTATTTT	CASSLVGTDTQYF
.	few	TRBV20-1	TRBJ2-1	TGCAGTGCCACGCGCTCACCCACCTACAATGAGCAGTTCTTC	CSATRSPTYNEQFF
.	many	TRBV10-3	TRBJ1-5	TGTGCCGATCCGGGAAAAAGCAATCAGCCCCAGCATTTT	CADPGKSNQPQHF
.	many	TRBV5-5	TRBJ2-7	TGTGCCAGCAGCTCACTACCCGGCCCCTCGGGCTCCGAGCAGTACTTC	CASSSLPGPSGSEQYF
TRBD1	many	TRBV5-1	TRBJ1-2	TGCGCCAGCAGCTCCGGACAGGCCACAGCCTATGGCTACACCTTC	CASSSGQATAYGYTF
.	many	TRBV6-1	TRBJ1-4	TGTGCCAGCAGTACCTCCTGGTCACCGAGGAATGAAAAACTGTTTTTT	CASSTSWSPRNEKLFF
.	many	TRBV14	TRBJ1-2	TGTGCCAGCAGCCGGACGGCGACAAACTATGGCTACACCTTC	CASSRTATNYGYTF
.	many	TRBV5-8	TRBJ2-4	TGTGCCAGCAGCTTGGGGGAACAGGCGGCCAAAAACATTCAGTACTTC	CASSLGEQAAKNIQYF
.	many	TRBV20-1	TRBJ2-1	TGCAGTGCCCCGTACTACAATGAGCAGTTCTTC	CSAPYYNEQFF
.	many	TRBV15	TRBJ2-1	TGTGCCACCAGCAGAGACCTCAGTGACAATGAGCAGTTCTTC	CATSRDLSDNEQFF
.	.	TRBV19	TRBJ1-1	TGTGCCAGTAGTATCGCCCCCCGGGGGGGGAAAGACACTGAAGCTTTCTTT	CASSIAPRGGKDTEAFF
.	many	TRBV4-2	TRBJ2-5	TGTGCCAGCAGCCAAGATTCCATTGGGGGTCAAGAGACCCAGTACTTC	CASSQDSIGGQETQYF
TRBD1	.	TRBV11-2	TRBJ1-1	TGTGCCAGCAGCTTAGGGACAGGCGCTGAAGCTTTCTTT	CASSLGTGAEAFF
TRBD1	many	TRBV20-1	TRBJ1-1	TGCAGTGCCCGACAGGGGCTGAACACTGAAGCTTTCTTT	CSARQGLNTEAFF
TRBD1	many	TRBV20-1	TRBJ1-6	TGCAGTGCTAGATTCCGGGACCCAGGGGGTTCACCCCTCCACTTT	CSARFRDPGGSPLHF
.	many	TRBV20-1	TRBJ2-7	TGCAGTGCTAGGTCCGGGAGCGGCCCCTACGAGCAGTACTTC	CSARSGSGPYEQYF
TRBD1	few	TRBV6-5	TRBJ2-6	TGTGCCAGCAGTTCGGGGACAGGGATGGCTGGGGCCAACGTCCTGACTTTC	CASSSGTGMAGANVLTF
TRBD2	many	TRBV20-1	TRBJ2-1	TGCAGTGCTTTTCTAGCGGGAAGGTCCTACAATGAGCAGTTCTTC	CSAFLAGRSYNEQFF
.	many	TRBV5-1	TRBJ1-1	TGCGCCAGCAGCTTGGGCAGGGAGGACACTGAAGCTTTCTTT	CASSLGREDTEAFF
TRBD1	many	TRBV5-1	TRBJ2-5	TGCGCCAGCAGCTCCGTATGGGGACAGGGGACCCAAGAGACCCAGTACTTC	CASSSVWGQGTQETQYF
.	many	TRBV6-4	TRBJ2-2	TGTGCCAGCAGTGACAGGAACACCGGGGAGCTGTTTTTT	CASSDRNTGELFF
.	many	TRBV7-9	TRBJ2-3	TGTGCCAGCAGCTTTCTACCGGTGGATACGCAGTATTTT	CASSFLPVDTQYF
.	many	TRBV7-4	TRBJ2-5	TGTGCCAGCAGCTTTACCCCCCGACTAGAGACCCAGTACTTC	CASSFTPRLETQYF
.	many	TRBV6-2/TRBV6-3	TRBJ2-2	TGTGCCAGCGGGAGACGCGGGGAGCTGTTTTTT	CASGRRGELFF
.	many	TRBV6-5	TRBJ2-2	TGTGCCAGCGGAGGGGATCTAACCGGGGAGCTGTTTTTT	CASGGDLTGELFF
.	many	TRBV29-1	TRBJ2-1	TGCAGCGCCAAACTTCCGGGGATGGAGCAGTTCTTC	CSAKLPGMEQFF
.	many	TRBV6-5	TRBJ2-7	TGTGCCAGCAGTGGGGGACCCGAGCAGTACTTC	CASSGGPEQYF
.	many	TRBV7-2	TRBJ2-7	TGTGCCAGCAGCTTAGGGACGCTCACCTACGAGCAGTACTTC	CASSLGTLTYEQYF
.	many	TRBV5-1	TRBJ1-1	TGCGCCAGCAGCTTGGCCTCGATAGGGATGAACACTGAAGCTTTCTTT	CASSLASIGMNTEAFF
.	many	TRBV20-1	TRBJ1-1	TGCAGTGCTAGAGATTCAGGGAGAACTGAAGCTTTCTTT	CSARDSGRTEAFF
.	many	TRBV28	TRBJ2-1	TGTGCCAGCACCTTCTGGCAAGACTCTTACAATGAGCAGTTCTTC	CASTFWQDSYNEQFF
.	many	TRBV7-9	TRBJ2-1	TGTGCCAGCAGCCCGAGCACCGGGAGTTTTAGTGAGCAGTTCTTC	CASSPSTGSFSEQFF
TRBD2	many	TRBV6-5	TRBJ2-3	TGTGCCAGCAGTTACAAACGGGGGGACACAGATACGCAGTATTTT	CASSYKRGDTDTQYF
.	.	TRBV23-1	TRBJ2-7	TGCGCCAGCCCGCGGCGGGACGAGTCATACGAGCAGTACTTC	CASPRRDESYEQYF
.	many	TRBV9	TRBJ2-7	TGTGCCAGCAGCGAGGACAGTGAGTCCTACGAGCAGTACTTC	CASSEDSESYEQYF
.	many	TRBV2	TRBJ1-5	TGTGCCAGCAGTGTGTGGGATAATCAGCCCCAGCATTTT	CASSVWDNQPQHF
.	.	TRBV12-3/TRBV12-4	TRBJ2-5	TGTGCCAGCAGTTCGGTGCAGGGGGAGACCCAGTACTTC	CASSSVQGETQYF
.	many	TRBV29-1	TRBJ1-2	TGCAGCGTTGCACTTTCTGATGGCTACACCTTC	CSVALSDGYTF
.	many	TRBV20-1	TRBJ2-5	TGCAGTGCTAGAAGAGGAGGTCGGAGAATGGGAGAGACCCAGTACTTC	CSARRGGRRMGETQYF
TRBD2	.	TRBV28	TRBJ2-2	TGTGCCAGCAGTTTTCTAGCGGGGGGGCCCACCGGGGAGCTGTTTTTT	CASSFLAGGPTGELFF
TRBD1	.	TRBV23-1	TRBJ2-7	TGCGCCAGCAGTCCCGATCCCACAGGGGAACCTTGCGAGCAGTACTTC	CASSPDPTGEPCEQYF
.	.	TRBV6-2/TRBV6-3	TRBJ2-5	TGTGCCAGCGGAATTACACTCGAGGGAGAGACCCAGTACTTC	CASGITLEGETQYF
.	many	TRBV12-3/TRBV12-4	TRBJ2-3	TGTGCCAGCAGTTATGAAGATACGCAGTATTTT	CASSYEDTQYF
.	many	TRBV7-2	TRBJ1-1	TGTGCCAGCAGCTTACTTTTCTATGAAGCTTTCTTT	CASSLLFYEAFF
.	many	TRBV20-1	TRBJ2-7	TGCAGTGCTATTGGTGAGGCCTACGAGCAGTACTTC	CSAIGEAYEQYF
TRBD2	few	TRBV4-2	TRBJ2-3	TGTGCCAGCAGCCAAGGGGGACTAGCGGGGCTCACAGATACGCAGTATTTT	CASSQGGLAGLTDTQYF
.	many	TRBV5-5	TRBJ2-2	TGTGCCAGCAGCTTAAACACAGGGAACACCGGGGAGCTGTTTTTT	CASSLNTGNTGELFF
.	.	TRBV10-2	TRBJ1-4	TGCGCCAGCAGTGAGTACGGTGGTCTGTTTTTT	CASSEYGGLFF
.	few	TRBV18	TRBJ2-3	TGTGCCAGCTCACTTCAGACTACAGATACGCAGTATTTT	CASSLQTTDTQYF
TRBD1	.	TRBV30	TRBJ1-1	TGTGCCTGGAGTAGAGACAGGGATAAGACTGAAGCTTTCTTT	CAWSRDRDKTEAFF
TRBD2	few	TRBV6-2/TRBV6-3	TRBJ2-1	TGTGCCAGCAGTCGTGGGACTAGCGGATACAATGAGCAGTTCTTC	CASSRGTSGYNEQFF
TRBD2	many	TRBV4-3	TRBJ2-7	TGCGCCAGCAGCCAAGATCTTGTCTCCTGGGGGGGGTCGTACGAGCAGTACTTC	CASSQDLVSWGGSYEQYF
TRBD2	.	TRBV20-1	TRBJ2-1	TGCTGTGCTAGGGCGGCCCGGCGGGAGGGCCCTAACAATGAGCAGTTCTTC	CCARAARREGPNNEQFF
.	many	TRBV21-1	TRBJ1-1	TGTGCCAGCAGCAAGGTTCAGGGGGCCACTGAAGCTTTCTTT	CASSKVQGATEAFF
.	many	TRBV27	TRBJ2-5	TGTGCCAGCAGTTTGACCCCAGCGCGATCCCAGTACTTC	CASSLTPARSQYF
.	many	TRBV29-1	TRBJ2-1	TGCAGCACATGGGCCAGGGACAATGAGCAGTTCTTC	CSTWARDNEQFF